This T cell receptor beta chain was retrieved from a study of low-dose radiotherapy and immunotherapy resistance in tumors. The overall study: Ipilimumab 1 mg/kg every six weeks, together with nivolumab 240 mg every two weeks, was given intravenously to patients.

Both TCRalpha and TCRbeta chains were reverse transcribed with V-gene-specific primers. Amplification of TCRs used a constant-region primer and V-primer adapter for around 19 PCR cycles. mRNA isolates were amplified via in vitro transcription. TCRdb redid the calling of the reads with MiXCR, one entry per CDR3 protein. The sample comprises 40,000 or so distinct CDR3 sequences, about 25% of which are singletons, and around 10% rests with the top ten. Time point described: after trial treatment. Treatment here: LDRT plus nivolumab, ipilimumab, low-dose cyclophosphamide and aspirin (RACIN trial). As their treatment, donors received nivolumab, ipilimumab, aspirin, low-dose cyclophosphamide and low-dose radiotherapy. Eligibility criteria specified advanced solid malignancies devoid of tumor-infiltrating lymphocytes. V lost 2 bases, J lost 6 bases, and 14 bases lay in between. The CDR3 is made up of 14 amino acids. CDR1 and CDR2 (germline): MNHGY, SAAAGT.

Material: PBMCs, obtained after low-dose radiotherapy plus immunotherapy. This TCR derives from a male donor with prostate cancer. The chain employs TRBV6-8 and TRBJ2-7, with D unresolved. The CDR3 DNA follows: TGTGCCAGCAGTTACAAGGGTAATCGAGTCGAGCAGTACTTC. Protein product: CASSYKGNRVEQYF.